The text below deals with one T cell receptor (beta chain). This record belongs to a study of blood T cell repertoires in COVID-19. Study information: The analysed material was cDNA or gDNA that came from T cells, B-cell-depleted T cells, or PBMCs.

Data came from immunoSEQ multiplex PCR; TCRdb stores just in-frame clones and leaves some out. There are roughly 280,000 clones in the sample; 75% to 90% occur only once, and about 5% lies in the top ten. The trim removed 4 bases at V and 7 bases at J, leaving 23 bases unmatched. The CDR3 runs to 22 residues. Germline loops: CDR1 KGHSH, CDR2 LQKENI. The clonotype was recovered from a man between 60 and 75 years old who had recovered from COVID-19. The chain combines TRBV18 with TRBJ2-1; 15 bases match TRBD2. Sequencing was performed on peripheral blood. CDR3 coding DNA: TGTGCCAGCTCACTAACCGGAAAGGGACTAGCGGGGGGTTGGGAAATCGAGAATGAGCAGTTCTTC. This sequence encodes CASSLTGKGLAGGWEIENEQFF.